The 26 T cell receptor beta chains given below trace back to one sample, sequenced in a study of CD8+CD57+ T cells in acquired aplastic anemia. Investigators profiled TCR beta VDJ and CDR3 from genomic DNA template. TCRdb reanalysed the reads using MiXCR and keeps one entry per CDR3 protein. Counted here are about 170,000 distinct CDR3 sequences, about 60% occurring once; the ten biggest clones make up roughly 42%. Material: sorted CD4+, CD8+, or CD8+CD57+ T cells (not recorded which) from PBMCs. Every receptor here comes from a human donor in good health.

Of note for this clonotype: This sequence may be a read error, since a much larger clone differs from it by one base. This chain connects TRBV28 to TRBJ2-2; 9 bases agree with TRBD1. The CDR3 sequence is 14 residues long. The V gene's germline CDR1 is MDHEN and CDR2 SYDVKM. The CDR3 sequence is CASTGTGITGELSF. Here the CDR3 DNA reads TGTGCCAGTACGGGGACAGGGATCACCGGGGAGCTGTCTTTT.

The J gene is TRBJ1-2, the V gene TRBV2; tentatively, D is TRBD1 (5 bases). Looked up from germline, CDR1 is SNHLY and CDR2 is FYNNEI. Trimming took 7 bases from V and 5 from J, leaving 17 bases between them. This CDR3 is built from 14 residues. The DNA for the CDR3 is TGTGCCAGCACCGGCGGGGGGGGTGGGTATGGCTACACCTTC. This encodes CASTGGGGGYGYTF.

This chain uses TRBV20-1 with TRBJ1-1; D unresolved. Germline-derived CDR1 and CDR2 are DFQATT and SNEGSKA (reference sequence). V lost 3 bases to trimming and J lost 1 base, with 9 bases between them. The CDR3 spans 13 residues. The chain's CDR3 is CSASRAGNTEAFF. The DNA of the CDR3 is TGCAGTGCTAGTCGGGCAGGGAACACTGAAGCTTTCTTT.

The chain is built from TRBV7-9 and TRBJ2-5, with 10 bases fitting TRBD1. The CDR3 is 14 residues long. Trimming took 5 bases from V and 5 from J; bases not matched to a gene: 5. CDR1 and CDR2 (germline): SEHNR, FQNEAQ (reference sequence). This chain's CDR3 is CASSEGTGVETQYF. The CDR3 coding sequence is TGTGCCAGCAGCGAGGGGACAGGGGTTGAGACCCAGTACTTC.

The J gene is TRBJ1-1, the V gene TRBV6-1, with 9 bases matching TRBD1. Germline loops: CDR1 MNHNS, CDR2 SASEGT. The CDR3 runs 15 residues. Trimming removed 6 bases from V and 3 bases from J; junction bases left unmatched: 8. CDR3 nucleotides: TGTGCCAGCAGGACCCCGACAGGGGGTCACACTGAAGCTTTCTTT. Protein product: CASRTPTGGHTEAFF.

The chain recombines TRBV20-1 with TRBJ2-3; 10 positions agree with TRBD2. This CDR3 is built from 15 residues. Trimming removed 4 bases from V and 5 bases from J; junction bases left unmatched: 9. CDR1 DFQATT and CDR2 SNEGSKA come from the germline V gene (reference sequence). CDR3 amino acids: CSAIDLAGEVDTQYF. In nucleotides, the CDR3 is TGCAGTGCTATTGATCTAGCGGGAGAAGTAGATACGCAGTATTTT.

This clonotype was detected ten times or more. This chain uses TRBV5-1 with TRBJ2-1, with TRBD2 as a possible D gene (5 bases). Trimming stripped 4 bases from V and 2 bases from J, with 16 bases between. Germline-derived CDR1 and CDR2 are SGHRS and YFSETQ. The CDR3 contains 16 residues. DNA of the CDR3: TGCGCCAGCAGCCGTGACATGGAGGAGACCTACAATGAGCAGTTCTTC. Residues: CASSRDMEETYNEQFF.

As for this clonotype: Since no conserved phenylalanine or tryptophan closes the CDR3, a read error is the likely cause. No DNA is shown, since the ends of the CDR3 on it are uncertain; the CDR3 is the one TCRdb lists. This chain uses TRBV20-1 with TRBJ2-5; the table's D call of TRBD2 was not tested on the DNA. The CDR3 sequence runs 12 residues, both termini included. Germline values: CDR1 DFQATT, CDR2 SNEGSKA (reference sequence). CDR3 residues: CSARDAGAGENY.

About this clonotype itself: One end of the junction does not line up with germline, which may come from a read error. The chain links TRBV5-1 to TRBJ2-5, with 8 bases that match TRBD1. The CDR3 runs to 15 residues. The germline V gene has CDR1 SGHRS and CDR2 YFSETQ. The CDR3 reads CASSHYTGGIETQYF. CDR3 nucleotides: TGTGCCAGCAGCCACTATACAGGGGGGATCGAGACCCAGTACTTC.

The chain combines TRBV24-1 with TRBJ2-5; tentatively, D is TRBD2 (6 bases). The germline V gene has CDR1 KGHDR and CDR2 SFDVKD. Trimming stripped 6 bases from V and 5 bases from J, with 15 bases between. The CDR3 totals 14 residues. CDR3 bases: TGTGCCACCAGTCACCCGACTAGGAGTGAGACCCAGTACTTC. Protein product: CATSHPTRSETQYF.

The chain recombines TRBV29-1 with TRBJ2-1; 11 bases line up with TRBD2. CDR3 size: 13 residues. Germline CDR1 is SQVTM and CDR2 is ANQGSEA. With 5 bases clipped from V and 5 bases from J, the junction kept 2 bases outside the gene matches. This CDR3 reads CSVLSGGDNEQFF. The CDR3 DNA reads as TGCAGCGTTCTTAGCGGGGGGGACAATGAGCAGTTCTTC.

This clonotype was observed many times. The genes are TRBV2 and TRBJ1-1; D gene uncertain. Germline CDR1 reads SNHLY; CDR2 reads FYNNEI. The CDR3 length is 10 residues. CDR3 nucleotides: TGTGCAATATACAACACTGAAGCTTTCTTT. It is translated as CAIYNTEAFF.

This chain connects TRBV7-8 to TRBJ2-7; D may be TRBD1 or TRBD2 (5 bases each). V was cut by 4 bases and J by 2 bases, with 15 bases left in between. CDR1 SGHVS and CDR2 FQNEAQ come from the germline V gene. This CDR3 comprises 15 residues. The CDR3 loop reads CASSSRRDLPYEQYF. The DNA for the CDR3 is TGTGCCAGCAGCTCCAGACGGGACCTCCCCTACGAGCAGTACTTC.

The J gene is TRBJ1-1, the V gene TRBV20-1, with 10 bases aligning to TRBD1. V was clipped by 5 bases and J by 5 bases; unmatched bases: 17. In germline, CDR1 is DFQATT, CDR2 SNEGSKA (reference sequence). This CDR3 comprises 17 residues. The CDR3 reads CSARTQTGGRVKTEAFF. CDR3 sequence (DNA): TGCAGTGCTCGGACCCAGACAGGGGGCCGCGTTAAGACTGAAGCTTTCTTT.

This chain connects TRBV11-1 to TRBJ1-5, with TRBD1 matching over 10 bases. The CDR3 runs to 15 residues. With V trimmed by 3 bases and J by 6 bases, 5 bases remained unmatched. Germline V lookup: CDR1 SGHAT, CDR2 FQDESV (reference sequence). The CDR3 spells CASSLGTGDGQPQHF. The CDR3 nucleotides are TGTGCCAGCAGCTTGGGGACAGGGGATGGTCAGCCCCAGCATTTT.

This clonotype occurred many times. The chain recombines TRBV9 with TRBJ2-1; 14 bases fit TRBD2. Germline-derived CDR1 and CDR2 are SGDLS and YYNGEE. This CDR3 spans 16 amino acids. The V gene end was trimmed by 0 bases and the J gene end by 8 bases; junction bases not matched to a gene: 4. CDR3 loop: CASSVGGLAGEYEQFF. For the CDR3, the DNA is TGTGCCAGCAGCGTAGGGGGACTAGCGGGAGAGTATGAGCAGTTCTTC.

V is TRBV7-3 and J is TRBJ2-2; D is undetermined. CDR1 is SGHTA and CDR2 is FQGTGA in the germline V gene. The length of the CDR3 is 15 residues. V was trimmed by 5 bases and J by 2 bases, leaving 12 bases between them. CDR3 region: CASSVIAGNTGELFF. In nucleotides, the CDR3 is TGTGCCAGCAGCGTCATTGCAGGAAACACCGGGGAGCTGTTTTTT.

This chain connects TRBV4-1 to TRBJ1-4; D perhaps matches TRBD1 (5 bases). The CDR3 extends over 15 amino acids. V lost 1 base and J 0 bases, leaving 6 bases between the germline ends. Looked up from germline, CDR1 is MGHRA and CDR2 is YSYEKL. CDR3 sequence (DNA): TGCGCCAGCAGCCAAGCAGGGACAACTAATGAAAAACTGTTTTTT. It yields the protein CASSQAGTTNEKLFF.

Many counts were recorded for this clonotype. The chain is built from TRBV2 and TRBJ1-6; tentatively, D is TRBD1 (5 bases). Germline V gene data show CDR1 as SNHLY and CDR2 as FYNNEI. V was clipped by 7 bases and J by 7 bases, with 29 bases between them. The CDR3 spans 19 residues. This chain's CDR3 is CASTGSPHRFGVRNSPLHF. CDR3 nucleotides: TGTGCCAGCACCGGCTCCCCCCACAGGTTCGGGGTCAGGAATTCACCCCTCCACTTT.

This clonotype was seen a handful of times. J is TRBJ1-2 and V is TRBV12-3 or TRBV12-4; D is ambiguous. The V and J ends lost 3 bases and 8 bases respectively, with 13 bases between them. CDR3 length: 13 residues. The CDR3 region is CASSFDGVGGYTF. The CDR3 region has the DNA TGTGCCAGCAGTTTTGACGGGGTGGGAGGCTACACCTTC.

The chain has TRBV29-1 and TRBJ1-5, with TRBD1 as a possible D gene (6 bases). Germline-derived CDR1 and CDR2 are SQVTM and ANQGSEA. The germline V and J ends were trimmed by 4 bases and 2 bases, with 12 bases remaining between them. There are 14 residues in the CDR3. CDR3 DNA sequence: TGCAGCGTTGCGGGGGGCGATCGCAATCAGCCCCAGCATTTT. This codes for CSVAGGDRNQPQHF.

This clonotype is a singleton in its sample. One end of the junction varies from germline; a read error may be responsible. The chain joins TRBV4-1 to TRBJ2-1, with D tentatively TRBD2 (5 bases). From germline, CDR1 is MGHRA and CDR2 YSYEKL. CDR3 length equals 15 residues. The CDR3 DNA reads as TGCGCCAGCAGCCGAGATACCGGGATGTACAATGAGCAGTTCTTT. Encoded protein: CASSRDTGMYNEQFF.

This clonotype showed up many times. The chain links TRBV7-9 to TRBJ1-1; D perhaps matches TRBD1 (5 bases). Looked up from germline, CDR1 is SEHNR and CDR2 is FQNEAQ (reference sequence). Trimming took 4 bases from V and 3 from J, leaving 18 bases between them. There are 16 residues in the CDR3. CDR3 DNA sequence: TGTGCCAGCAGCTCTACGGTGGGACCGACGGACACTGAAGCTTTCTTT. Amino acids: CASSSTVGPTDTEAFF.

V usage is TRBV6-6 and J usage is TRBJ2-7, with 9 bases identical to TRBD2. The length of the CDR3 is 13 residues. V was clipped by 11 bases and J by 4 bases; unmatched bases: 9. The V gene's germline CDR1 is MNHNY and CDR2 SVGAGI (reference sequence). The CDR3 region has the DNA TGTGCCGCGGGAGGGGGCAAGGGGTACGAGCAGTACTTC. As protein: CAAGGGKGYEQYF.

This clonotype was seen ten or more times. The chain has TRBV2 and TRBJ1-1; the match to TRBD1 covers 11 bases. The CDR3 spans 16 residues. Per germline, CDR1 SNHLY and CDR2 FYNNEI. V trimming: 2 bases; J trimming: 4 bases; junction bases outside the gene matches: 6. For the CDR3, the DNA is TGTGCCAGCAGTGAATTCGTGGGGACAGGGGGCACTGAAGCTTTCTTT. Its protein is CASSEFVGTGGTEAFF.

The rearrangement joins TRBV25-1 to TRBJ2-3, with 10 bases lining up with TRBD1. The CDR3 extends over 19 amino acids. Germline-derived CDR1 and CDR2 are MGHDK and SYGVNS. Losses at the gene ends were 1 base for V and 5 bases for J; bases not matched to a gene: 15. The CDR3 region is CASSEWAGTGASSGDTQYF. The CDR3 DNA is TGTGCCAGCAGTGAATGGGCAGGGACAGGGGCCTCTTCGGGAGATACGCAGTATTTT.